Below are 15 T cell receptor beta chains sequenced from a single sample in a study of blood T cell repertoires in COVID-19. Libraries were prepared by immunoSEQ multiplex PCR; TCRdb keeps only in-frame clonotypes and omits some of them. The sample shows 120,000 to 150,000 clones, roughly 84% of them seen only once. Source material: peripheral blood. These receptors were taken from a man under 40 with COVID-19, enrolled during active disease.

This clone has only one observation. The chain links TRBV27 to TRBJ2-5, with 9 bases that match TRBD2. The V and J ends lost 5 bases and 5 bases, in that order; junction bases with no gene match: 9. CDR1 is MNHEY and CDR2 is SMNVEV in the germline V gene (reference sequence). The CDR3 is made up of 15 amino acids. The CDR3 here is CASSRISGGWETQYF. In DNA form, the CDR3 reads TGTGCCAGCAGTCGAATTAGCGGGGGTTGGGAGACCCAGTACTTC.

This clone has just a few counts. The chain joins TRBV5-4 to TRBJ2-1, with D perhaps TRBD2 (6 bases). The CDR3 length is 14 residues. CDR1 is SGHNT and CDR2 is YYREEE in the germline V gene (reference sequence). Trimming took off 4 bases at V and 5 bases at J, with 13 bases between the two ends. This chain's CDR3 is CASSKISGDNEQFF. CDR3 sequence (DNA): TGTGCCAGCAGCAAGATTAGCGGAGACAATGAGCAGTTCTTC.

The V gene is TRBV18, the J gene TRBJ1-1, with D possibly TRBD1 on 5 matching bases. Germline values: CDR1 KGHSH, CDR2 LQKENI. Trimming stripped 2 bases from V and 11 bases from J, with 15 bases between. The CDR3 is made up of 13 amino acids. The CDR3 coding sequence is TGTGCCAGCTCACCATCGGACACCCGGGGGGCTTTCTTT. Its protein product is CASSPSDTRGAFF.

The gene calls are TRBV10-2 and TRBJ2-3, with TRBD2 matching 12 bases. V dropped 2 bases and J dropped 6; count of bases not matched to a gene: 3. CDR1 WSHSY and CDR2 SAAADI come from the germline V gene. The CDR3 sequence is 15 residues long. CDR3 DNA sequence: TGCGCCAGCAGTGAGCTAGCGGGAGGGCTGGATACGCAGTATTTT. Translated: CASSELAGGLDTQYF.

This chain connects TRBV7-8 to TRBJ2-7, with D perhaps matching TRBD1 (5 bases). Deletions cut 1 base from V and 7 bases from J, with 8 bases between. The CDR3 covers 12 residues. CDR1 and CDR2 from the germline V gene are SGHVS and FQNEAQ. DNA of the CDR3: TGTGCCAGCAGCTTAGGCAGACAGGAGCAGTACTTC. Translation gives CASSLGRQEQYF.

This chain joins TRBV6-5 and TRBJ2-7; TRBD1 agrees at 7 bases. Germline CDR1 MNHEY, CDR2 SVGAGI. The CDR3 length is 14 residues. The V segment lost 6 bases and the J segment 6 bases; nucleotides outside the gene matches: 11. CDR3 in DNA: TGTGCCAGCAGGCGACCCGGGGCAGGGGGCGAGCAGTACTTC. This sequence encodes CASRRPGAGGEQYF.

The chain employs TRBV6-5 and TRBJ2-5; 7 bases align to TRBD1. Germline V gene data show CDR1 as MNHEY and CDR2 as SVGAGI. The CDR3 sequence is 15 residues long. Trimming took 2 bases from V and 0 from J; bases not matched to a gene: 3. The CDR3 loop reads CASSYLGTDQETQYF. DNA for the CDR3: TGTGCCAGCAGTTACCTTGGGACAGACCAAGAGACCCAGTACTTC.

The CDR3 here is CASSRRTGAEAFF. The CDR3 DNA reads as TGTGCCAGCAGCCGCAGGACAGGCGCTGAAGCTTTCTTT. The chain carries TRBV7-2 and TRBJ1-1; 7 positions match TRBD1. The CDR3 sequence is 13 residues long. Trimming cost V 5 bases and J 6 bases; bases outside gene matches: 6. From germline, CDR1 is SGHTA and CDR2 FQGNSA.

The chain combines TRBV7-2 with TRBJ2-1; TRBD2 might be the D (6 bases). The V end lost 6 bases, the J end lost 0 bases, and 15 bases lay between the germline ends. Germline V lookup: CDR1 SGHTA, CDR2 FQGNSA. The CDR3 loop spans 16 amino acids. The chain's CDR3 is CASRPGLSSSYNEQFF. The CDR3 bases are TGTGCCAGCAGACCGGGACTTTCGAGCTCCTACAATGAGCAGTTCTTC.

This clone was seen just once. The CDR3 DNA follows: TGTGCCAGCGGAACGGGACAGCACGTCTACGAGCAGTACTTC. As protein: CASGTGQHVYEQYF. This chain links TRBV11-2 with TRBJ2-7; 7 bases line up with TRBD1. The CDR3 is 14 residues long. After removal of 8 bases from V and 3 bases from J, the junction contained 10 bases not matched to a gene. Germline values: CDR1 SGHAT, CDR2 FQNNGV. The variable domain in full, completed from reference TRBV11-2 and TRBJ2-7, reads EAGVAQSPRYKIIEKRQSVAFWCNPISGHATLYWYQQILGQGPKLLIQFQNNGVVDDSQLPKDRFSAERLKGVDSTLKIQPAKLEDSAVYLCASGTGQHVYEQYFGPGTRLTVT.

The chain links TRBV19 to TRBJ1-4; 11 nucleotides line up with TRBD1. The CDR3 contains 15 residues. V was pared by 5 bases and J by 8 bases, with 7 bases of the junction left unmatched. CDR1 and CDR2 from the germline V gene are LNHDA and SQIVND (reference sequence). Here the CDR3 DNA reads TGTGCCAGTAGTGCCGGGGACAGGGGGTTAGAAAAACTGTTTTTT. This gives the protein CASSAGDRGLEKLFF.

The chain joins TRBV6-5 to TRBJ1-5; 7 nucleotides match TRBD1. V shed 7 bases and J 4 bases; nucleotides not matched to a gene: 10. The CDR3 runs to 15 residues. CDR1 and CDR2 from the germline V gene are MNHEY and SVGAGI. The CDR3 spells CASTPGGIGNQPQHF. CDR3 DNA sequence: TGTGCCAGCACCCCAGGGGGGATAGGGAATCAGCCCCAGCATTTT.

The chain recombines TRBV5-1 with TRBJ2-2; TRBD2 is a possible D gene (6 bases). From germline, CDR1 is SGHRS and CDR2 YFSETQ. This CDR3 is built from 16 residues. V gave up 7 bases and J gave up 4 bases, with 20 bases separating them. The CDR3 region has the DNA TGCGCCAGCTCCGCTAAAATGGGGGGAGGCACCGGGGAGCTGTTTTTT. Translating gives CASSAKMGGGTGELFF.

CDR3 bases: TGCGCCAGCAGCCGGCTGGCCGGGACAGGGGGCCGGAACACTGAAGCTTTCTTT. It is translated as CASSRLAGTGGRNTEAFF. This chain uses TRBV5-1 with TRBJ1-1; 12 nucleotides align to TRBD1. This CDR3 has 18 residues. The ends lost 4 bases at V and 1 base at J; junction bases unmatched: 11. The V gene's germline CDR1 is SGHRS and CDR2 YFSETQ.

CDR3 sequence (DNA): TGTGCCAGTAGCCTCAGGGGGCGTAACACTGAAGCTTTCTTT. Amino acid sequence: CASSLRGRNTEAFF. This chain joins TRBV19 and TRBJ1-1; 8 bases agree with TRBD1. CDR1 is LNHDA and CDR2 is SQIVND in the germline V gene (reference sequence). Losses at the gene ends were 6 bases for V and 2 bases for J; bases not matched to a gene: 5. This CDR3 has 14 amino acids.